Listed below are T cell receptor beta chains from one sample, sequenced in a study of blood T cell repertoires in COVID-19. Profiled with immunoSEQ multiplex PCR; TCRdb holds only in-frame clones, not every one. The sample shows roughly 230,000 clones, approximately 92% of them seen only once. Specimen: peripheral blood. These receptor sequences come from a middle-aged woman who had recovered from COVID-19. CDR3s include the opening cysteine and the closing phenylalanine or tryptophan. D genes are given only for firm matches. Expanded clones are given a class, and other clones once, few, many or no size at all.

-	TRBV11-3	-	TRBJ2-3	CASSSHQGDTDTQYF	TGTGCCAGCAGCTCCCACCAGGGCGACACAGATACGCAGTATTTT
-	TRBV24-1	-	TRBJ1-5	CATSKEAASSNQPQHF	TGTGCCACCAGTAAGGAGGCAGCTTCTAGCAATCAGCCCCAGCATTTT
-	TRBV19	-	TRBJ2-1	CASSIGGWKYNEQFF	TGTGCCAGTAGTATAGGGGGCTGGAAATACAATGAGCAGTTCTTC
-	TRBV7-9	few	TRBJ2-1	CASSFRGTTGYNEQFF	TGTGCCAGCAGCTTCAGGGGAACAACTGGCTACAATGAGCAGTTCTTC
-	TRBV2	-	TRBJ2-7	CASRRGGGKSYEQYF	TGTGCCAGCAGGAGGGGAGGGGGAAAGTCCTACGAGCAGTACTTC
-	TRBV18	-	TRBJ1-1	CASSPIEGEAFF	TGTGCCAGCTCACCAATCGAGGGTGAAGCTTTCTTT
TRBD1	TRBV9	-	TRBJ1-2	CASSVLPGQGNYGYTF	TGTGCCAGCAGCGTACTACCGGGACAGGGAAACTATGGCTACACCTTC
TRBD2	TRBV5-6	-	TRBJ2-1	CASSLGASGRDEQFF	TGTGCCAGCAGCTTAGGGGCTAGCGGGAGGGATGAGCAGTTCTTC
-	TRBV5-1	-	TRBJ2-3	CATNQFPGTDTQYF	TGCGCCACCAACCAGTTTCCCGGCACAGATACGCAGTATTTT
TRBD1	TRBV3-1/TRBV3-2	-	TRBJ1-5	CASSQEQGHQPQHF	TGTGCCAGCAGCCAAGAACAGGGGCATCAGCCCCAGCATTTT
-	TRBV5-1	-	TRBJ1-3	CASSLSYSGNTIYF	TGCGCCAGCAGCTTGTCCTACTCTGGAAACACCATATATTTT
TRBD2	TRBV7-7	-	TRBJ2-2	CASSTTSGMRSGELFF	TGTGCCAGCAGCACGACTAGCGGGATGAGGTCCGGGGAGCTGTTTTTT
-	TRBV28	-	TRBJ1-2	CASTNPRGYGYTF	TGTGCCAGCACCAACCCCAGAGGCTATGGCTACACCTTC
-	TRBV7-9	-	TRBJ1-6	CASSSGDKFTLHF	TGTGCCAGCAGCTCCGGGGACAAATTCACCCTCCACTTT
-	TRBV7-9	-	TRBJ1-1	CASSFLSTEAFF	TGTGCCAGCAGCTTTCTATCGACTGAAGCTTTCTTT